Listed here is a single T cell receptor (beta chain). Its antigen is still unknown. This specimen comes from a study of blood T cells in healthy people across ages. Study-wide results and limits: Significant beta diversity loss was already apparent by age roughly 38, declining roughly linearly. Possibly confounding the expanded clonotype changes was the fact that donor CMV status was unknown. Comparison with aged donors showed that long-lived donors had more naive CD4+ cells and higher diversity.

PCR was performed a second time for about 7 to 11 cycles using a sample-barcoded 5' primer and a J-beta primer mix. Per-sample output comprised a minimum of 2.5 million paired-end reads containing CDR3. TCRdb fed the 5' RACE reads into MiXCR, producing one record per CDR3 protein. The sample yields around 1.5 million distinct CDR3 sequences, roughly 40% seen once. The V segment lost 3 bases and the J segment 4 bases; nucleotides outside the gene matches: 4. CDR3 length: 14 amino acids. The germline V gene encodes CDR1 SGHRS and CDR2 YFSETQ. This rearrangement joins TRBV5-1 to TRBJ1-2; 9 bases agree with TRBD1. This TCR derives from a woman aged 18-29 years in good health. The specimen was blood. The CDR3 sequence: CASSYGTGFYGYTF. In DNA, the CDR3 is TGCGCCAGCAGCTACGGGACAGGGTTCTATGGCTACACCTTC. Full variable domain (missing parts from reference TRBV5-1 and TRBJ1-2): KAGVTQTPRYLIKTRGQQVTLSCSPISGHRSVSWYQQTPGQGLQFLFEYFSETQRNKGNFPGRFSGRQFSNSRSEMNVSTLELGDSALYLCASSYGTGFYGYTFGSGTRLTVV.